The 5 T cell receptor beta chains in this list originate from one sample, sequenced in a study of OX40 agonist ivuxolimab in advanced cancers. Assay: immunoSEQ multiplex PCR; the TCRdb copy retains only in-frame clones and omits some. The sample consists of 80,000 or so clones, about 90% of them appearing once. The specimen was CD4+ or CD8+ T cells sorted from blood, collected in a trial of the OX40 agonist ivuxolimab. The receptors derive from an adult with an advanced solid tumor such as melanoma, head and neck, liver or kidney cancer.

V is TRBV4-1 and J is TRBJ2-1, with 14 bases that match TRBD2. CDR3 length equals 20 residues. V was clipped by 4 bases and J by 2 bases; unmatched bases: 13. Germline CDR1 reads MGHRA; CDR2 reads YSYEKL. DNA of the CDR3: TGCGCCAGCAGCCTCTTAAGGGGGACTAGCGGGGGAGCGGCCTACAATGAGCAGTTCTTC. As protein: CASSLLRGTSGGAAYNEQFF.

V usage is TRBV5-1 and J usage is TRBJ1-1; possibly TRBD1 for D (5 bases). With 3 bases removed from V and 2 bases from J, the gap between germline ends came to 8 bases. The germline V gene encodes CDR1 SGHRS and CDR2 YFSETQ. The CDR3 loop spans 13 amino acids. The CDR3 DNA reads TGCGCCAGCAGCTATGGGACCAACACTGAAGCTTTCTTT. It specifies CASSYGTNTEAFF.

The V gene is TRBV7-9, the J gene TRBJ2-7, with TRBD2 matching 8 bases. From germline, CDR1 is SEHNR and CDR2 FQNEAQ (reference sequence). CDR3 size: 15 residues. With 1 base clipped from V and 6 bases from J, the junction kept 8 bases outside the gene matches. The CDR3 DNA reads TGTGCCAGCAGCTTAGGCCCAGCGGGAGCGGTCGAGCAGTACTTC. Translation gives CASSLGPAGAVEQYF. The whole variable domain, filled in from reference TRBV7-9 and TRBJ2-7, reads DTGVSQNPRHKITKRGQNVTFRCDPISEHNRLYWYRQTLGQGPEFLTYFQNEAQLEKSRLLSDRFSAERPKGSFSTLEIQRTEQGDSAMYLCASSLGPAGAVEQYFGPGTRLTVT.

This chain links TRBV6-5 with TRBJ1-2; D unresolved. CDR3 length: 11 amino acids. V was pared by 10 bases and J by 2 bases, with 8 bases between. Per germline, CDR1 MNHEY and CDR2 SVGAGI. The CDR3 loop is CATQENYGYTF. The CDR3 DNA reads as TGTGCCACCCAGGAGAACTATGGCTACACCTTC.

The V call is TRBV6-5, the J call TRBJ2-2; maybe TRBD1 (5 bases). In germline, CDR1 is MNHEY, CDR2 SVGAGI. V was cut by 6 bases and J by 4 bases, with 12 bases left in between. This CDR3 contains 14 residues. The CDR3 reads CASRPTGATGELFF. The CDR3, as DNA: TGTGCCAGCAGGCCTACAGGTGCCACCGGGGAGCTGTTTTTT.